The rows below give T cell receptor beta chains drawn from one sample of a study of prognosis after radiotherapy for stage I lung cancer. TCRdb re-called the multiplex PCR reads with MiXCR, one entry per CDR3 protein. Here the sample spans some 25,000 distinct CDR3 sequences, roughly 40% being singletons. Sequenced here: PBMCs, sampled before or after stereotactic body radiation therapy (not recorded which). The receptors derive from a donor aged 50 or older with non-small cell lung cancer. The CDR3 runs from the conserved cysteine through the conserved F or W. D genes are given only for firm matches. Expanded clones are given a class, and other clones once, few, many or no size at all.

j_call d_call cdr3_length clone_size v_call cdr3_nt cdr3_aa
TRBJ1-2 - 15 - TRBV10-3 TGTGCCATCAGTGATTCTGCGGGTGCTAACTATGGCTACACCTTC CAISDSAGANYGYTF
TRBJ2-7 - 13 - TRBV6-4 TGTGCCAGCGGATATCCGGAAACTTACGAGCAGTACTTC CASGYPETYEQYF
TRBJ1-2 - 16 many TRBV11-2 TGTGCCAGCAGCTTAGTCCCGGGACGGGTTGACTATGGCTACACCTTC CASSLVPGRVDYGYTF
TRBJ1-2 - 12 many TRBV30 TGTGCCTGGAGTCTTCGTTCGTCCGGCTACACCTTC CAWSLRSSGYTF
TRBJ2-7 TRBD2 15 - TRBV5-1 TGCGCCAGCAGCTGGGGACTAGCGGGGACCTACGAGCAGTACTTC CASSWGLAGTYEQYF
TRBJ2-1 - 12 many TRBV6-4 TGTGCCAGCAGGGCAGGGGACAATGAGCAGTTCTTC CASRAGDNEQFF
TRBJ2-2 - 15 many TRBV28 TGTGCCAGCAGCTCCCCCGGGACGAAGTCCGGGGAGCTGTTTTTT CASSSPGTKSGELFF
TRBJ1-5 - 14 - TRBV12-3/TRBV12-4 TGTGCCAGCAGTTTACGCCCGGGGGATCAGCCCCAGCATTTT CASSLRPGDQPQHF
TRBJ2-7 - 14 - TRBV20-1 TGCAGTGCTAGACTCCCCAGGGGCACCTACGAGCAGTACTTC CSARLPRGTYEQYF
TRBJ2-5 - 14 many TRBV6-1 TGTGCCAGCAGTGAGTTGGCCCCAGATGGGACCCAGTACTTC CASSELAPDGTQYF
TRBJ1-4 - 17 once TRBV2 TGTGCCAGCAGTGCTGGAGAGGGGCAGGTAGAGAGCGAAAAACTGTTTTTT CASSAGEGQVESEKLFF
TRBJ2-2 - 16 many TRBV7-2 TGTGCCAGCAGCGTCCCTTTTATAGACGGGACCGGGGAGCTGTTTTTT CASSVPFIDGTGELFF
TRBJ1-2 - 14 few TRBV6-2/TRBV6-3 TGTACCAGCAGACCCTCGGGGCGGGGCTATGGCTATACCTTC CTSRPSGRGYGYTF
TRBJ1-2 - 14 - TRBV6-5 TGTGCCAGCAGTTCCCTTACCACAGCCTTGGGCTACACCTTC CASSSLTTALGYTF